One and the same sample provided the 28 T cell receptor beta chains below, sequenced in a study of preoperative IRX-2 immunotherapy in early breast cancer. Generated by immunoSEQ multiplex PCR, the TCRdb table keeps only in-frame clones and is missing some. The sample holds approximately 100,000 clones, roughly 90% seen once. The treatment was: preoperative locoregional IRX-2 cytokine immunotherapy. Sequencing used tumor tissue, obtained after IRX-2 immunotherapy. These receptors were obtained from a human donor with breast cancer.

In its sample, this clone was seen a few times. The chain recombines TRBV6-8 with TRBJ1-3; possible D gene TRBD1, 5 bases. Germline values: CDR1 MNHGY, CDR2 SAAAGT. The CDR3 sequence is 14 residues long. The V end was cut by 5 bases, the J end by 7 bases, with 15 bases between. The CDR3 sequence: CASSPGPMRNTIYF. In DNA form, the CDR3 reads TGTGCCAGCAGTCCGGGACCAATGAGGAACACCATATATTTT.

This chain uses TRBV15 with TRBJ2-2, with TRBD2 matching over 15 bases. V lost 3 bases to trimming and J lost 4 bases; unmatched junction nucleotides: 3. The CDR3 spans 17 residues. Germline V CDR1 and CDR2: LNHNV, YYDKDF (reference sequence). The CDR3 is CATSSGLAGGLTGELFF. As DNA, the CDR3 is TGTGCCACCAGCAGCGGACTAGCGGGAGGGCTCACCGGGGAGCTGTTTTTT.

The V and J genes are TRBV4-1 and TRBJ2-3, with 11 positions matching TRBD2. The V and J ends lost 3 bases and 5 bases, in that order; junction bases with no gene match: 10. Germline CDR1 reads MGHRA; CDR2 reads YSYEKL. CDR3 length: 17 residues. The CDR3 DNA reads TGCGCCAGCAGCCATCTCCCGACTAGCGGGGTAGGAGATACGCAGTATTTT. This codes for CASSHLPTSGVGDTQYF.

The chain is built from TRBV7-1 and TRBJ1-2; D possibly corresponds to TRBD1 (6 bases). TRBV7-1 is labeled an ORF, and its function is uncertain. The CDR3 covers 13 residues. V dropped 4 bases and J dropped 7 bases, with 13 bases sitting between them. As DNA, the CDR3 is TGTGCCAGCAGCTTCGAGCTAGGGGGTGGCTACACCTTC. This gives the protein CASSFELGGGYTF.

The rearrangement uses TRBV28 and TRBJ2-7, with a tentative D call TRBD1 (8 bases). This CDR3 region has 14 residues. The germline gives CDR1 MDHEN, CDR2 SYDVKM. Trimming pared 6 bases from V and 4 bases from J, leaving 16 bases between. The CDR3 protein is CASRQGGTKYEQYF. In nucleotides, the CDR3 is TGTGCCAGCAGACAGGGGGGGACGAAATACGAGCAGTACTTC. Variable domain in full (rest from reference TRBV28 and TRBJ2-7): DVKVTQSSRYLVKRTGEKVFLECVQDMDHENMFWYRQDPGLGLRLIYFSYDVKMKEKGDIPEGYSVSREKKERFSLILESASTNQTSMYLCASRQGGTKYEQYFGPGTRLTVT.

The chain has TRBV10-1 and TRBJ2-3; D tentatively fits TRBD1 or TRBD2 (5 bases each). This CDR3 comprises 15 residues. V was clipped by 3 bases and J by 0 bases, with 10 bases between them. Per the germline V gene, CDR1 is WNHNN and CDR2 is SYGVQD (reference sequence). CDR3 sequence (DNA): TGCGCCAGCAGTGATTCCGGGACCAGCACAGATACGCAGTATTTT. Its translation: CASSDSGTSTDTQYF.

V gene TRBV5-1 combines with J gene TRBJ1-6, with D possibly TRBD1 on 5 matching bases. Germline V CDR1 and CDR2: SGHRS, YFSETQ. Deletions cut 4 bases from V and 6 bases from J, with 14 bases between. CDR3 length equals 15 residues. CDR3: CASSIEGQSNSPLHF. The CDR3 DNA reads TGCGCCAGCAGCATCGAAGGACAAAGTAATTCACCCCTCCACTTT.

CDR3 amino acids: CAISEDPTDTQYF. The DNA of the CDR3 is TGTGCCATCAGTGAGGACCCCACGGATACGCAGTATTTT. The gene calls are TRBV10-3 and TRBJ2-3; no clear D gene. Trimming shortened V by 2 bases and J by 6 bases, and 9 bases separated the two germline ends. CDR3 length: 13 residues. Germline V gene data show CDR1 as ENHRY and CDR2 as SYGVKD.

The chain joins TRBV5-1 to TRBJ2-2; 10 nucleotides line up with TRBD2. CDR3 size: 18 residues. V gave up 2 bases and J gave up 1 base; unmatched junction bases: 8. Germline V gene data show CDR1 as SGHRS and CDR2 as YFSETQ. This CDR3 is CASSFLAGGLGNTGELFF. The CDR3 nucleotides are TGCGCCAGCAGCTTCTTAGCGGGAGGTCTAGGGAACACCGGGGAGCTGTTTTTT. Drawing the rest from reference TRBV5-1 and TRBJ2-2, the complete variable domain is KAGVTQTPRYLIKTRGQQVTLSCSPISGHRSVSWYQQTPGQGLQFLFEYFSETQRNKGNFPGRFSGRQFSNSRSEMNVSTLELGDSALYLCASSFLAGGLGNTGELFFGEGSRLTVL.

The rearrangement links TRBV6-7 to TRBJ1-1; 11 nucleotides agree with TRBD1. TRBV6-7 is annotated as an ORF whose role is uncertain. Unmatched junction bases numbered 9, after V lost 6 bases and J lost 0 bases. The CDR3 consists of 17 residues. CDR3 coding DNA: TGTGCCAGCAGCAAAGGGACAGGGGGTTTGATGAACACTGAAGCTTTCTTT. Translating it yields CASSKGTGGLMNTEAFF.

The CDR3 sequence: CASSIKGTGEKLFF. Written as DNA, the CDR3 is TGTGCCAGTAGTATAAAGGGTACCGGTGAAAAACTGTTTTTT. This chain joins TRBV19 and TRBJ1-4; D remains ambiguous. Looked up from germline, CDR1 is LNHDA and CDR2 is SQIVND (reference sequence). V was trimmed by 2 bases and J by 7 bases, leaving 11 bases between them. The CDR3 has 14 amino acids.

CDR3 DNA sequence: TGTGCCAGCAGCTTGGGTAGCGGGAGGTCGTGGGGGGTCAATGAGCAGTTCTTC. Its translation is CASSLGSGRSWGVNEQFF. The V call is TRBV7-4, the J call TRBJ2-1; 10 nucleotides agree with TRBD2. CDR1 and CDR2 from the germline V gene are SGHVT and SQSDAQ. V lost 3 bases and J lost 6; bases outside the gene matches: 14. The CDR3 length is 18 residues.

The chain carries TRBV10-3 and TRBJ2-7; possibly TRBD2 for D (5 bases). The CDR3 covers 14 residues. Germline V lookup: CDR1 ENHRY, CDR2 SYGVKD. Trimming pared 0 bases from V and 2 bases from J, leaving 8 bases between. CDR3 amino acids: CAISESDGTYEQYF. The CDR3 bases are TGTGCCATCAGTGAGTCGGACGGGACCTACGAGCAGTACTTC.

J is TRBJ2-3 and V is TRBV5-1; D possibly matches TRBD1 or TRBD2 (5 bases each). This CDR3 is built from 15 residues. Per the germline V gene, CDR1 is SGHRS and CDR2 is YFSETQ. V was clipped by 4 bases and J by 2 bases, with 14 bases between them. The CDR3 region has the DNA TGCGCCAGCAGCGAAGGGACGGCTACCACAGATACGCAGTATTTT. It specifies CASSEGTATTDTQYF.

The genes are TRBV5-1 and TRBJ2-1; the D gene is possibly TRBD2 (6 bases). This CDR3 region has 15 residues. The germline V gene has CDR1 SGHRS and CDR2 YFSETQ. V lost 4 bases and J lost 3, with 14 bases in between. CDR3 in DNA: TGCGCCAGCAGCCTCATAGCGGACGTCTACAATGAGCAGTTCTTC. Amino acid sequence: CASSLIADVYNEQFF.

The gene calls are TRBV5-1 and TRBJ1-3; tentatively, D is TRBD1 (5 bases). The CDR3 is made up of 17 amino acids. V was clipped by 4 bases and J by 0 bases, with 17 bases between them. Germline lookup yields CDR1 SGHRS and CDR2 YFSETQ. For the CDR3, the DNA is TGCGCCAGCAGCCCAGCTCGCGGGACGAGCTCTGGAAACACCATATATTTT. Protein: CASSPARGTSSGNTIYF. Together with reference TRBV5-1 and TRBJ1-3, the CDR3 gives the full variable domain: KAGVTQTPRYLIKTRGQQVTLSCSPISGHRSVSWYQQTPGQGLQFLFEYFSETQRNKGNFPGRFSGRQFSNSRSEMNVSTLELGDSALYLCASSPARGTSSGNTIYFGEGSWLTVV.

This chain connects TRBV5-1 to TRBJ2-2; D possibly corresponds to TRBD1 (6 bases). The V and J ends lost 4 bases and 1 base respectively, with 11 bases between them. The CDR3 contains 15 residues. Per the germline V gene, CDR1 is SGHRS and CDR2 is YFSETQ. Here the CDR3 DNA reads TGCGCCAGCAGCCCGGGACATATGAACACCGGGGAGCTGTTTTTT. This gives the protein CASSPGHMNTGELFF.

This rearrangement joins TRBV11-3 to TRBJ2-6, with 10 bases matching TRBD1. V lost 1 base and J lost 4; bases outside the gene matches: 4. The V gene's germline CDR1 is SGHNT and CDR2 YENEEA. This CDR3 spans 17 amino acids. The CDR3 loop reads CASSLGGQGNGANVLTF. CDR3 nucleotide sequence: TGTGCCAGCAGCTTAGGGGGACAGGGGAACGGGGCCAACGTCCTGACTTTC.

The V gene is TRBV11-3, the J gene TRBJ2-1; 16 bases map to TRBD2. The length of the CDR3 is 17 residues. Germline lookup yields CDR1 SGHNT and CDR2 YENEEA. The J segment lost 9 bases and the V segment lost 5 bases, leaving 10 bases of the junction unmatched. The DNA for the CDR3 is TGTGCCAGCAGCCCGCTCGGGACTAGCGGGGGGGCCATTGAGCAGTTCTTC. Translated: CASSPLGTSGGAIEQFF.

This clone was found a few times. V and J are TRBV19 and TRBJ2-2; 9 bases are a match to TRBD1. This CDR3 comprises 18 residues. J was trimmed by 3 bases and V by 5 bases; bases with no gene match: 13. Germline V gene sequence: CDR1 LNHDA, CDR2 SQIVND (reference sequence). The CDR3 spells CASSPYPGTGIDTGELFF. The DNA of the CDR3 is TGTGCCAGTAGTCCCTATCCCGGGACAGGGATCGACACCGGGGAGCTGTTTTTT.

The rearrangement links TRBV29-1 to TRBJ2-5; TRBD1 agrees at 10 bases. There are 14 residues in the CDR3. Per the germline V gene, CDR1 is SQVTM and CDR2 is ANQGSEA. Trimming cost V 8 bases and J 0 bases; bases outside gene matches: 6. The chain's CDR3 is CSSKGTGDQETQYF. CDR3 DNA sequence: TGCAGCTCCAAAGGGACAGGGGACCAAGAGACCCAGTACTTC.

Points on this clone: Germline is not matched at one junction end, which may reflect a read error. This sequence joins TRBV7-7 and TRBJ2-2, with D hard to call. CDR3 length equals 15 residues. CDR1 and CDR2 from the germline V gene are SSHAT and FNYEAQ (reference sequence). This CDR3 is CASSLSGSNTGELFF. CDR3 DNA: TGTGCTAGCAGCTTATCAGGATCGAACACCGGGGAGCTGTTTTTT.

J is TRBJ1-1 and V is TRBV11-3; D uncertain. The germline CDR1 and CDR2 sequences are SGHNT and YENEEA. The CDR3 runs to 15 residues. V shed 4 bases and J shed 4 bases, with 16 bases lying between them. Here the CDR3 DNA reads TGTGCCAGCAGCTCGACCCGGTTAGGCGGCACTGAAGCTTTCTTT. Its protein is CASSSTRLGGTEAFF.

The J gene is TRBJ1-1, the V gene TRBV19, with a tentative D call TRBD1 (6 bases). Per germline, CDR1 LNHDA and CDR2 SQIVND (reference sequence). This CDR3 is built from 15 residues. V was clipped by 7 bases and J by 3 bases, with 18 bases between them. The CDR3 DNA sequence: TGTGCCAGTACCAACGACGACAGGACCCACACTGAAGCTTTCTTT. It specifies CASTNDDRTHTEAFF. The full variable domain, completed using reference TRBV19 and TRBJ1-1, is DGGITQSPKYLFRKEGQNVTLSCEQNLNHDAMYWYRQDPGQGLRLIYYSQIVNDFQKGDIAEGYSVSREKKESFPLTVTSAQKNPTAFYLCASTNDDRTHTEAFFGQGTRLTVV.

The chain has TRBV14 and TRBJ2-1, with D tentatively TRBD1 (6 bases). From germline, CDR1 is SGHDN and CDR2 FVKESK. The CDR3 is 15 residues long. Trimming removed 3 bases from V and 7 bases from J, with 16 bases in between. The CDR3 DNA is TGTGCCAGCAGCCACAGGGGTTCGGGCGGGAATGAGCAGTTCTTC. This translates into CASSHRGSGGNEQFF.

The V and J genes are TRBV6-8 and TRBJ2-7; a possible D gene is TRBD2 (6 bases). The CDR3 extends over 14 amino acids. Trimming took 10 bases from V and 1 from J, leaving 17 bases between them. The V gene's germline CDR1 is MNHGY and CDR2 SAAAGT. The CDR3 loop reads CATRSGSGSYEQYF. CDR3 in DNA: TGTGCCACTAGGTCCGGGAGTGGGTCCTACGAGCAGTACTTC.

This chain connects TRBV5-1 to TRBJ2-1; 11 bases are a match to TRBD2. Germline values: CDR1 SGHRS, CDR2 YFSETQ. The trim removed 2 bases at V and 0 bases at J, leaving 16 bases unmatched. The CDR3 runs 21 residues. CDR3 in amino acids: CASSFKFSGRVGTGSYNEQFF. The CDR3 DNA follows: TGCGCCAGCAGCTTTAAATTTAGCGGGAGGGTTGGAACGGGCTCCTACAATGAGCAGTTCTTC.

This chain links TRBV29-1 with TRBJ1-2; no reliable D call. The CDR3 is 13 residues long. CDR1 is SQVTM, CDR2 ANQGSEA, per germline. The V end lost 2 bases, the J end lost 8 bases, and 15 bases lay between the germline ends. The CDR3 nucleotides are TGCAGCGTTGAAATTTCAGCCCTCGAAGGCTACACCTTC. It is translated as CSVEISALEGYTF. The whole variable domain, remainder taken from reference TRBV29-1 and TRBJ1-2, is SAVISQKPSRDICQRGTSLTIQCQVDSQVTMMFWYRQQPGQSLTLIATANQGSEATYESGFVIDKFPISRPNLTFSTLTVSNMSPEDSSIYLCSVEISALEGYTFGSGTRLTVV.